This TCR beta chain was sequenced during a study of blood T cell repertoires in COVID-19. Study overall: Sources were T cells, B-cell-depleted T cells, or PBMCs; the material itself was cDNA or gDNA.

Some clones are missing from TCRdb's copy, which holds only in-frame ones; the method was immunoSEQ multiplex PCR. Of some 220,000 clones detected, less than 90% appear once; the ten largest clones hold over 3%. Trimming took 3 bases from V and 5 from J, leaving 13 bases between them. This CDR3 spans 14 amino acids. CDR1 is MGHDK and CDR2 is SYGVNS in the germline V gene. Sample: PBMCs or T cells enriched from blood (not recorded which). This sequence was found in a woman aged 50 to 60 in a cohort exposed to, infected with or recovered from COVID-19 (not recorded which). This sequence joins TRBV25-1 and TRBJ2-5, with no clear D. As DNA, the CDR3 is TGTGCCAGCAGTGAGAATTCGGGTATCGAGACCCAGTACTTC. It encodes CASSENSGIETQYF.